A single sample gave rise to the 30 T cell receptor beta chains below, sequenced in a study of neoadjuvant nivolumab and ipilimumab in lung cancer. Assay: immunoSEQ multiplex PCR; the TCRdb copy retains only in-frame clones and omits some. This sample has about 18,000 clones, with 79% found just once. Source: tumor tissue, taken after neoadjuvant nivolumab, alone or with ipilimumab, at or shortly before surgery. The source of these receptors is an adult with non-small cell lung cancer.

V gene TRBV9 combines with J gene TRBJ2-2; 9 bases fit TRBD1. J lost 4 bases, V lost 3 bases, and 16 bases had no gene match. The germline V gene has CDR1 SGDLS and CDR2 YYNGEE. CDR3 length: 19 residues. The CDR3 DNA is TGTGCCAGCAGCGCCGCGGGACAGGGTTCGGCCCGGTTCACCGGGGAGCTGTTTTTT. Amino acid sequence: CASSAAGQGSARFTGELFF. The full variable domain, rest sourced from reference TRBV9 and TRBJ2-2, is DSGVTQTPKHLITATGQRVTLRCSPRSGDLSVYWYQQSLDQGLQFLIQYYNGEERAKGNILERFSAQQFPDLHSELNLSSLELGDSALYFCASSAAGQGSARFTGELFFGEGSRLTVL.

This chain links TRBV7-2 with TRBJ1-1, with a weak D call TRBD1 (6 bases). CDR1 SGHTA and CDR2 FQGNSA come from the germline V gene. This CDR3 contains 14 residues. The V and J ends lost 5 bases and 4 bases respectively, with 14 bases between them. This CDR3 reads CASSVGQRGTEAFF. The DNA of the CDR3 is TGTGCCAGCAGCGTCGGACAGAGGGGCACTGAAGCTTTCTTT.

The gene calls are TRBV27 and TRBJ2-3; D unclear. Germline CDR1 reads MNHEY; CDR2 reads SMNVEV (reference sequence). The CDR3 covers 14 residues. The V and J ends lost 2 bases and 1 base respectively, with 7 bases between them. The CDR3: CASSLPGRTDTQYF. CDR3 DNA sequence: TGTGCCAGCAGTTTACCCGGGCGCACAGATACGCAGTATTTT.

The CDR3 nucleotides are TGTGCCAGCAGTTACGGACAGCCGAACACTGAAGCTTTCTTT. As protein: CASSYGQPNTEAFF. This sequence joins TRBV6-5 and TRBJ1-1, with D possibly TRBD1 on 6 matching bases. Trimming cost V 2 bases and J 1 base, with 8 bases left between them. Germline V gene sequence: CDR1 MNHEY, CDR2 SVGAGI. CDR3 length equals 14 residues.

The chain combines TRBV7-2 with TRBJ1-1, with D tentatively TRBD1 (6 bases). The ends were cut back, 10 bases at V and 1 base at J, with 13 bases in the middle. The CDR3 sequence is 13 residues long. In germline, CDR1 is SGHTA, CDR2 FQGNSA. CDR3 residues: CATLGQWNTEAFF. The DNA for the CDR3 is TGTGCCACCTTAGGACAGTGGAACACTGAAGCTTTCTTT.

This clone was counted only a few times. This chain links TRBV7-6 with TRBJ2-7; 11 bases are shared with TRBD1. The J segment lost 4 bases and the V segment lost 5 bases, leaving 4 bases of the junction unmatched. The germline V gene encodes CDR1 SGHVS and CDR2 FNYEAQ. The CDR3 is made up of 14 amino acids. CDR3 sequence reads: CASSRDRGAYEQYF. The CDR3 bases are TGTGCCAGCAGCAGGGACAGGGGGGCATACGAGCAGTACTTC.

This chain links TRBV18 with TRBJ2-7; D uncertain. V was trimmed by 1 base and J by 3 bases, leaving 7 bases between them. The CDR3 has 13 residues. The germline gives CDR1 KGHSH, CDR2 LQKENI. The CDR3 reads CASSPQRGYEQYF. The CDR3, as DNA: TGTGCCAGCTCACCACAGAGAGGCTACGAGCAGTACTTC.

This clone was detected a few times. This sequence joins TRBV7-2 and TRBJ1-4, with no clear D. V was clipped by 3 bases and J by 2 bases, with 7 bases between them. The length of the CDR3 is 14 residues. Germline values: CDR1 SGHTA, CDR2 FQGNSA. This CDR3 is CASSFDATNEKLFF. CDR3 nucleotides: TGTGCCAGCAGCTTTGACGCCACTAATGAAAAACTGTTTTTT.

The rearrangement uses TRBV6-1 and TRBJ2-3, with D unresolved. This CDR3 region has 15 residues. Germline assignment: CDR1 MNHNS and CDR2 SASEGT. Trimming removed 10 bases at V and 1 base at J, with 18 bases between. CDR3 in amino acids: CATSTLILGTDTQYF. The DNA for the CDR3 is TGTGCCACTTCGACGTTAATCCTCGGCACAGATACGCAGTATTTT.

This chain joins TRBV5-6 and TRBJ2-1, with D maybe TRBD1 (6 bases). V gave up 0 bases and J gave up 6 bases, with 13 bases separating them. Germline CDR1 and CDR2: SGHDT and YYEEEE. The CDR3 loop spans 15 amino acids. This CDR3 is CASSLGQARINEQFF. The CDR3 nucleotides are TGTGCCAGCAGCTTGGGACAGGCTAGGATCAATGAGCAGTTCTTC.

The rearrangement joins TRBV7-8 to TRBJ2-7; the D gene is possibly TRBD2 (5 bases). The CDR3 covers 14 residues. Trimming cost V 1 base and J 0 bases, with 7 bases left between them. Germline CDR1 and CDR2: SGHVS and FQNEAQ. In DNA form, the CDR3 reads TGTGCCAGCAGCTTAGACGGGATCTCCTACGAGCAGTACTTC. Protein: CASSLDGISYEQYF.

This clone was seen a few times. The rearrangement joins TRBV5-4 to TRBJ2-3; D is unclear. The V gene's germline CDR1 is SGHNT and CDR2 YYREEE (reference sequence). The germline V and J ends were trimmed by 0 bases and 0 bases, with 5 bases remaining between them. The CDR3 has 14 amino acids. CDR3 nucleotides: TGTGCCAGCAGCTTGGCCACTAGCACAGATACGCAGTATTTT. Residues: CASSLATSTDTQYF.

This clone has a handful of counts. V and J are TRBV7-2 and TRBJ1-1, with D possibly matching TRBD1 (5 bases). There are 16 residues in the CDR3. Trimming cost V 0 bases and J 10 bases, with 21 bases left between them. Germline V lookup: CDR1 SGHTA, CDR2 FQGNSA. The CDR3 nucleotides read TGTGCCAGCAGCTTAGCGCTGCAGGGAGGTATCAGGAGAGCTTTCTTT. It is translated as CASSLALQGGIRRAFF.

The chain links TRBV5-3 to TRBJ1-6, with unresolved D. TRBV5-3 falls under the ORF class, with uncertain function. With 0 bases removed from V and 10 bases from J, the gap between germline ends came to 17 bases. The CDR3 totals 16 residues. The CDR3: CARSLGLGEVKSPLHF. CDR3 DNA: TGTGCCAGAAGCTTGGGACTTGGGGAGGTAAAATCACCCCTCCACTTT.

In this sample, this clone turned up a few times. The V gene is TRBV7-2, the J gene TRBJ1-3; possibly TRBD1 for D (5 bases). V lost 3 bases, J lost 1 base, and 10 bases lay in between. CDR3 length equals 15 residues. Germline CDR1 SGHTA, CDR2 FQGNSA. The DNA of the CDR3 is TGTGCCAGCAGCTTTTGGGGCTTTTCTGGAAACACCATATATTTT. Its translation: CASSFWGFSGNTIYF.

The V and J genes are TRBV9 and TRBJ1-6, with TRBD1 matching over 8 bases. CDR1 and CDR2 (germline): SGDLS, YYNGEE. V was clipped by 4 bases and J by 6 bases; unmatched bases: 6. The CDR3 has 15 residues. Written as DNA, the CDR3 is TGTGCCAGCAGCCCACCGGACAGGGTTAATTCACCCCTCCACTTT. Amino acid sequence: CASSPPDRVNSPLHF.

As to this clone: A read error may account for a junction end that differs from germline. This chain connects TRBV5-5 to TRBJ2-4, with TRBD2 matching over 7 bases. The germline CDR1 and CDR2 sequences are SGHKS and YYEKEE (reference sequence). The CDR3 extends over 15 amino acids. The CDR3 region has the DNA TGTGCCAGCAGTTTGGGGGGAGGGATCAAAAACATTCAGTACTTC. It codes for CASSLGGGIKNIQYF.

This clone was picked up one time. This chain links TRBV6-6 with TRBJ2-1; possible D gene TRBD1, 6 bases. The CDR3 contains 11 residues. Per germline, CDR1 MNHNY and CDR2 SVGAGI (reference sequence). Trimming left V 5 bases short and J 12 bases short, with 11 bases between. The CDR3 DNA reads as TGTGCCAGCAGTACAGGGTCAAGGCAGTTCTTC. Amino acids: CASSTGSRQFF.

The rearrangement links TRBV1 to TRBJ2-1; the table gives TRBD2 as D, unverified against the DNA. TRBV1 is a known pseudogene. This CDR3 spans 13 amino acids. The CDR3: CTSSRRGDNEQFF. The DNA for the CDR3 is TGCACCAGCAGCCGGCGGGGGGACAATGAGCAGTTCTTC.

The V gene is TRBV6-1, the J gene TRBJ2-7, with TRBD1 as a possible D gene (5 bases). From germline, CDR1 is MNHNS and CDR2 SASEGT. The CDR3 loop spans 14 amino acids. V shed 7 bases and J shed 7 bases, with 20 bases lying between them. The CDR3 sequence is CASIPSSGLGEQYF. CDR3 nucleotides: TGTGCCAGCATTCCTTCCTCAGGGCTTGGGGAGCAGTACTTC.

The V and J genes are TRBV11-2 and TRBJ2-7; D is perhaps TRBD2 (6 bases). Deletions cut 2 bases from V and 5 bases from J, with 13 bases between. The germline V gene has CDR1 SGHAT and CDR2 FQNNGV. The CDR3 covers 14 residues. This chain's CDR3 is CASSLTPSVDEQYF. In nucleotides, the CDR3 is TGTGCCAGCAGCTTAACCCCTAGCGTGGACGAGCAGTACTTC.

The J gene is TRBJ1-2, the V gene TRBV5-4; no clear D gene. There are 12 residues in the CDR3. The germline gives CDR1 SGHNT, CDR2 YYREEE (reference sequence). Trimming left V 1 base short and J 3 bases short, with 4 bases between. CDR3 in DNA: TGTGCCAGCAGCTTGCGGGACTATGGCTACACCTTC. Protein product: CASSLRDYGYTF.

The genes are TRBV7-2 and TRBJ1-6; D gene ambiguous. CDR3 length equals 16 residues. Germline assignment: CDR1 SGHTA and CDR2 FQGNSA. The V end was cut by 0 bases, the J end by 8 bases, with 14 bases between. CDR3 protein: CASSLAARQRDSPLHF. DNA for the CDR3: TGTGCCAGCAGCTTAGCAGCCCGCCAAAGAGATTCACCCCTCCACTTT.

The chain has TRBV4-2 and TRBJ2-1, with unresolved D. This CDR3 is built from 12 residues. Germline values: CDR1 LGHNA, CDR2 YNFKEQ. Trimming left V 1 base short and J 9 bases short, with 7 bases between. CDR3: CASSQGPFEQFF. CDR3 DNA sequence: TGTGCCAGCAGCCAAGGTCCCTTTGAGCAGTTCTTC.

V gene TRBV30 combines with J gene TRBJ2-4; D could derive from TRBD1 or TRBD2 (5 bases each). The CDR3 extends over 16 amino acids. The V gene lost 2 bases and the J gene lost 3 bases, with 17 bases spanning the gap. CDR1 and CDR2 from the germline V gene are GTSNPN and SVGIG (reference sequence). The CDR3 region is CAWSPRAGTFKNIQYF. The CDR3 DNA sequence: TGTGCCTGGAGTCCCCGGGCAGGGACCTTCAAAAACATTCAGTACTTC.

V usage is TRBV6-5 and J usage is TRBJ2-7, with TRBD1 matching 9 bases. CDR3 length equals 15 residues. With 2 bases clipped from V and 6 bases from J, the junction kept 8 bases outside the gene matches. Germline-derived CDR1 and CDR2 are MNHEY and SVGAGI. This CDR3 is CASSYAGTGKAEQYF. The DNA of the CDR3 is TGTGCCAGCAGTTACGCCGGGACAGGGAAGGCCGAGCAGTACTTC.

The genes are TRBV11-2 and TRBJ1-6; weak D call: TRBD1 (6 bases). Between the trimmed V and J ends, which lost 1 base and 5 bases, there was a span of 6 bases. Germline lookup yields CDR1 SGHAT and CDR2 FQNNGV. The CDR3 contains 14 residues. CDR3 nucleotides: TGTGCCAGCAGCTTAGGGACAGATAATTCACCCCTCCACTTT. This translates into CASSLGTDNSPLHF.

This chain joins TRBV4-3 and TRBJ1-2; TRBD1 matches 10 bases. Germline CDR1 reads LGHNA; CDR2 reads YSLEER. J was trimmed by 4 bases and V by 3 bases; bases with no gene match: 8. The CDR3 is made up of 16 amino acids. DNA of the CDR3: TGCGCCAGCAGCCAGGAATGGACAGGGGGAGTCTATGGCTACACCTTC. Translating gives CASSQEWTGGVYGYTF.

CDR3 region: CASSDRELTYEQYF. CDR3 sequence (DNA): TGTGCCAGCAGTGACAGGGAATTGACCTACGAGCAGTACTTC. The J gene is TRBJ2-7, the V gene TRBV6-5, with 7 bases aligning to TRBD1. Germline CDR1 MNHEY, CDR2 SVGAGI. CDR3 length equals 14 residues. Germline trimming cut 5 bases from V and 2 bases from J; bases unmatched to any gene: 6.

The genes are TRBV5-1 and TRBJ2-2; D tentatively reads TRBD1 or TRBD2 (5 bases each). The V gene's germline CDR1 is SGHRS and CDR2 YFSETQ. The CDR3 sequence is 16 residues long. V was trimmed by 4 bases and J by 2 bases, leaving 15 bases between them. CDR3 sequence reads: CASSPDPGSNTGELFF. The CDR3, as DNA: TGCGCCAGCAGCCCTGACCCAGGGAGTAACACCGGGGAGCTGTTTTTT.